This T cell receptor (beta chain) was obtained from a study of post-analysis software for immune sequencing data. The CDR3 contains 17 residues. Germline V gene sequence: CDR1 SGHRS, CDR2 YFSETQ. The trim removed 8 bases at V and 1 base at J, leaving 13 bases unmatched. Broader study findings: In patients, roughly five TRBV segments were more frequent than in controls, with TRBV5-6, TRBV5-1 and TRBV20-1 among them.

Sequencing libraries made from TCR beta cDNA carried unique molecular identifiers. MiXCR, applied by TCRdb to the PCR reads, yields one record per CDR3 protein. The data contain around 770,000 distinct CDR3 sequences, about half of them singletons. Remarks on this clonotype: Its antigen is not known.

This clonotype was sampled from a girl aged 10 to 17 with multiple sclerosis. This chain links TRBV5-1 with TRBJ2-7; TRBD1 matches at 12 bases. The sequenced material came from blood. As DNA, the CDR3 is TGCGCCAGTAGAGGGACAGGGGGCCGGTATACGTCCTACGAGCAGTACTTC. Translation: CASRGTGGRYTSYEQYF.